This T cell receptor (beta chain) was observed in a study of T-cell memory formation after mild COVID-19. Study outcomes and limitations: CD4+ contracting clones lay mainly in CM and EM, CD8+ ones in EMRA. Nothing showed for sure that second-wave clones peaking on day 37 were SARS-CoV-2 specific.

V was pared by 0 bases and J by 2 bases, with 6 bases of the junction left unmatched. The CDR3 has 17 amino acids. The germline V gene has CDR1 MNHEY and CDR2 SVGAGI. Details on this clonotype: What it binds is not known.

TCRdb re-derived calls from the 5' RACE reads in MiXCR, one entry per CDR3 protein. Of 300,000 to 350,000 distinct CDR3 sequences in the sample, 13% to 15% were seen once. Sample: PBMCs or a T cell subset sorted from them (not recorded which). The TCR was taken from a man between 18 and 29 years old who had mild COVID-19 (a few samples of this study predate the infection). Cell type and time point are not known. The V call is TRBV6-5, the J call TRBJ2-5; 10 nucleotides match TRBD1. The CDR3 reads CASSYSTGGDRQETQYF. CDR3 nucleotide sequence: TGTGCCAGCAGTTACTCGACAGGGGGCGATAGGCAAGAGACCCAGTACTTC.